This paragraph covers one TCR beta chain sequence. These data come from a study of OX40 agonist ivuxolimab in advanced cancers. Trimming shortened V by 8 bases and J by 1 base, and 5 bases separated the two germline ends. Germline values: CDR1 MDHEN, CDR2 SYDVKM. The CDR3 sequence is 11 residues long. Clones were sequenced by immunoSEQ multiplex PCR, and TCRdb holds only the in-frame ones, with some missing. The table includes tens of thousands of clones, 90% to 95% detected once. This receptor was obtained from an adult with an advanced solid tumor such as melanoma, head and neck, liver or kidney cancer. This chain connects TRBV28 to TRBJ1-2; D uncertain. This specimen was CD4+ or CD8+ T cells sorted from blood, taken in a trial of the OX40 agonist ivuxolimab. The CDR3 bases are TGTGCCAGCGGGGATAACTATGGCTACACCTTC. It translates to CASGDNYGYTF.